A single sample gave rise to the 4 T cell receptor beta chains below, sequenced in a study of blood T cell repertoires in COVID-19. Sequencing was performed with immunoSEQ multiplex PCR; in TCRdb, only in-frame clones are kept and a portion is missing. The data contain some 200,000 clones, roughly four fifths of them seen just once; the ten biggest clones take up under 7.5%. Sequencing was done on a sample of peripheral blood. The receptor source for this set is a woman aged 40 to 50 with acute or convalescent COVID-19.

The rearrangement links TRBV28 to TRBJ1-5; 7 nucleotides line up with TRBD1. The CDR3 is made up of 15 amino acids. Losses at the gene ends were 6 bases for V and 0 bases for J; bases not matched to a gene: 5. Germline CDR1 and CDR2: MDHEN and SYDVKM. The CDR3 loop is CASSGTDHSNQPQHF. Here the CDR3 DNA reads TGTGCCAGCAGCGGGACAGATCATAGCAATCAGCCCCAGCATTTT.

The CDR3 nucleotides are TGTGCCAGCAGCGTCCTGAGCGGCAACACTGAAGCTTTCTTT. It specifies CASSVLSGNTEAFF. The chain links TRBV9 to TRBJ1-1, with D hard to call. V was trimmed by 2 bases and J by 2 bases, leaving 10 bases between them. Germline lookup yields CDR1 SGDLS and CDR2 YYNGEE. This CDR3 comprises 14 residues.

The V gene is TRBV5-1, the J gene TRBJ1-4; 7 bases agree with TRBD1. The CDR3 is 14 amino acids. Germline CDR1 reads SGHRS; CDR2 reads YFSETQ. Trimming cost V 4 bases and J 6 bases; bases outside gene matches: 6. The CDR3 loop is CASSAQGYDEKLFF. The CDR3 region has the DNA TGCGCCAGCAGCGCACAGGGGTATGATGAAAAACTGTTTTTT.

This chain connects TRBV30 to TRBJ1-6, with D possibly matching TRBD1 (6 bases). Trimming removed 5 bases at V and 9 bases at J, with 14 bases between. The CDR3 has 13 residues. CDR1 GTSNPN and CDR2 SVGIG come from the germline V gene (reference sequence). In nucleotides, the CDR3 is TGTGCCTGGGGTGGGACAACTACTTCACCCCTCCACTTT. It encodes CAWGGTTTSPLHF.